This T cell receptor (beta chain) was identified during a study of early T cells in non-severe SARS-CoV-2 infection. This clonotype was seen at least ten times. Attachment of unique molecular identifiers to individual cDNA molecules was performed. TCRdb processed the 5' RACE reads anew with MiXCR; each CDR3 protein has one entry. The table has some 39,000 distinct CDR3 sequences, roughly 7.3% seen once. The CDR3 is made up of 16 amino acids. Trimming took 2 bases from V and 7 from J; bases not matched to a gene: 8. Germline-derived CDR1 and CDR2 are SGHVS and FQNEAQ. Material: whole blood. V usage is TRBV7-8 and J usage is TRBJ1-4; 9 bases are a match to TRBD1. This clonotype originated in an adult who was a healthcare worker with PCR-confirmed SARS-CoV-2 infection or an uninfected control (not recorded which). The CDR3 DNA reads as TGTGCCAGCAGCTTACCTCCGGGACAGGGAAGTGAAAAACTGTTTTTT. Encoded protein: CASSLPPGQGSEKLFF. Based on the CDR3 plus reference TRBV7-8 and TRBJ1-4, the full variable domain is GAGVSQSPRYKVAKRGQDVALRCDPISGHVSLFWYQQALGQGPEFLTYFQNEAQLDKSGLPSDRFFAERPEGSVSTLKIQRTQQEDSAVYLCASSLPPGQGSEKLFFGSGTQLSVL.